Each of the 2 T cell receptor beta chains below was sequenced from the same sample in a study of cytomegalovirus exposure and HLA in healthy donors (TCRdb year 2017). Library prep was done by the immunoSEQ multiplex PCR assay. A mixture of 60 forward primers for TCR Vbeta segments and 13 reverse primers for TCR Jbeta segments was used in the multiplex PCR. TCRdb took over this immuneACCESS table, retaining in-frame rearrangements with V and J assigned. Such tables are incomplete; in checked studies, under half of the missing clones stem from an unresolved V gene, and the remainder is unexplained. This sample gives approximately 190,000 clones in total; approximately 79% of them show up just once. Of the sample, 6.3% falls within the top ten clones. The material sequenced was PBMCs. These TCRs come from a man aged 40-50 years in good health and CMV-seropositive.

J is TRBJ1-2 and V is TRBV6-1, with 7 bases identical to TRBD1. CDR3 size: 14 residues. CDR1 is MNHNS, CDR2 SASEGT, per germline. Unmatched junction bases numbered 8, after V lost 8 bases and J lost 2 bases. This CDR3 reads CASGYRGKNYGYTF. CDR3 coding DNA: TGTGCCAGCGGGTACAGGGGAAAAAACTATGGCTACACCTTC.

This clone has only one observation. The chain recombines TRBV5-1 with TRBJ1-1; tentative D call: TRBD1 (6 bases). CDR1 is SGHRS and CDR2 is YFSETQ in the germline V gene. V was clipped by 3 bases and J by 1 base, with 13 bases between them. This CDR3 region has 15 residues. In DNA form, the CDR3 reads TGCGCCAGCAGCTCCTTCGGGACAACGAACACTGAAGCTTTCTTT. This codes for CASSSFGTTNTEAFF. The whole variable domain, remainder taken from reference TRBV5-1 and TRBJ1-1, is KAGVTQTPRYLIKTRGQQVTLSCSPISGHRSVSWYQQTPGQGLQFLFEYFSETQRNKGNFPGRFSGRQFSNSRSEMNVSTLELGDSALYLCASSSFGTTNTEAFFGQGTRLTVV.